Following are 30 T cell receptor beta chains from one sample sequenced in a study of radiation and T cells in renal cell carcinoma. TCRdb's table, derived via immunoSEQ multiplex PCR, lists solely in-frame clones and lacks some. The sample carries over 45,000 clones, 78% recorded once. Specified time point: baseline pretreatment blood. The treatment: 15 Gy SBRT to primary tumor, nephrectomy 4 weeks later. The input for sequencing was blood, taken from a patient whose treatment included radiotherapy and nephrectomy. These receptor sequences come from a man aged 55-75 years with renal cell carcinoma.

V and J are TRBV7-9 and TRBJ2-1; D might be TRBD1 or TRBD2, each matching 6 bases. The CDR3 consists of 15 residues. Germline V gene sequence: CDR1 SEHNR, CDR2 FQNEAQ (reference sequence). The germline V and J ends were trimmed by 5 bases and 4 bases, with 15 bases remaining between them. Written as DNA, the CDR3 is TGTGCCAGCAGCCCAGGGGTTAGCGGATACAATGAGCAGTTCTTC. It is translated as CASSPGVSGYNEQFF.

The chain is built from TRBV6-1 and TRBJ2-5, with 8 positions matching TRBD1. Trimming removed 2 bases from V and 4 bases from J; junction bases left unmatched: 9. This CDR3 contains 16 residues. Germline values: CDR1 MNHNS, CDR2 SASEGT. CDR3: CASSEPSGDRRETQYF. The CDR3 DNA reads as TGTGCCAGCAGTGAACCCTCGGGGGACAGGAGAGAGACCCAGTACTTC.

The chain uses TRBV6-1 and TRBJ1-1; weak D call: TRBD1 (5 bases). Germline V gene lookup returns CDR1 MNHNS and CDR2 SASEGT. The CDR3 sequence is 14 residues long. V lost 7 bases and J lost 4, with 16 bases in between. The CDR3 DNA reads TGTGCCAGCATCGAGGGGCTTTGGGGCACTGAAGCTTTCTTT. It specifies CASIEGLWGTEAFF.

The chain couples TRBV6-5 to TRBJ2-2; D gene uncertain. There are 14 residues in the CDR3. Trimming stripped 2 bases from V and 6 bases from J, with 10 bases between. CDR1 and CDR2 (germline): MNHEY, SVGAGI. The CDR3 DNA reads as TGTGCCAGCAGTTACGCAGGAGTCTCCGGGGAGCTGTTTTTT. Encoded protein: CASSYAGVSGELFF.

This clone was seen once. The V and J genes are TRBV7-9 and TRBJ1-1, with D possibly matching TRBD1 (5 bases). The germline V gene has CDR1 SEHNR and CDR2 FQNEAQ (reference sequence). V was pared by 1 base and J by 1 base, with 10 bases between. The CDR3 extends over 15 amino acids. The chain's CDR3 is CASSLVGRENTEAFF. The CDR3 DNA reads TGTGCCAGCAGCTTAGTCGGCAGGGAGAACACTGAAGCTTTCTTT.

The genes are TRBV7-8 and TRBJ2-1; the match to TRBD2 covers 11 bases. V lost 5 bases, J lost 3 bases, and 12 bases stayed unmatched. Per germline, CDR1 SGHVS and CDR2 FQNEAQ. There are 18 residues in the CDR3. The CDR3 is CASSPKLRGTSGYNEQFF. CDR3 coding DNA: TGTGCCAGCAGCCCTAAACTCAGAGGGACTAGCGGCTACAATGAGCAGTTCTTC.

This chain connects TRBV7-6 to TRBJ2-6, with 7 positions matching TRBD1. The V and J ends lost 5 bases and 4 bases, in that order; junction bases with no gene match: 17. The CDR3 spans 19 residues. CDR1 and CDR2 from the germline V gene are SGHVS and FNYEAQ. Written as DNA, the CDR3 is TGTGCCAGCAGCCCACTGCTGGGACAGTATGCGGCAGGGGCCAACGTCCTGACTTTC. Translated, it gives CASSPLLGQYAAGANVLTF.

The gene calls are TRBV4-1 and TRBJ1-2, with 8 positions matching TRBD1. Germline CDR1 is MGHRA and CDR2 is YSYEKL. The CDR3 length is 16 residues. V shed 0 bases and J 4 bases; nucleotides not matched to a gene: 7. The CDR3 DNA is TGCGCCAGCAGCCAAGATCCGGACAGGGTGATCTATGGCTACACCTTC. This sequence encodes CASSQDPDRVIYGYTF.

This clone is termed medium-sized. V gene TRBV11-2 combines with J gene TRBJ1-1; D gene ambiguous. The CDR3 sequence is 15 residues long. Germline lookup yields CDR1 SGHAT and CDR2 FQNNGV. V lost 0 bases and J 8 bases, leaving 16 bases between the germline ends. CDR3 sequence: CASSLEVSPLMEAFF. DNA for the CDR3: TGTGCCAGCAGCTTAGAGGTTTCCCCCCTCATGGAAGCTTTCTTT.

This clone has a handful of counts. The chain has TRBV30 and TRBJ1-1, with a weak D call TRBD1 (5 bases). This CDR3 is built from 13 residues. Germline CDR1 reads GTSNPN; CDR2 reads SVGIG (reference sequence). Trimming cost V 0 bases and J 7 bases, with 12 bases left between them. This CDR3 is CAWSVPWGDEAFF. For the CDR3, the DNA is TGTGCCTGGAGTGTACCGTGGGGGGATGAAGCTTTCTTT. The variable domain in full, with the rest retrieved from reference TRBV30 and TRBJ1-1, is SQTIHQWPATLVQPVGSPLSLECTVEGTSNPNLYWYRQAAGRGLQLLFYSVGIGQISSEVPQNLSASRPQDRQFILSSKKLLLSDSGFYLCAWSVPWGDEAFFGQGTRLTVV.

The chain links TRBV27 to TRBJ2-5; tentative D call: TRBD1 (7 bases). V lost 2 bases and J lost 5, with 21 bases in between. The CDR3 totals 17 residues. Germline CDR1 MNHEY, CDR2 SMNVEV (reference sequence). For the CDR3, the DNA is TGTGCCAGCAGTTTAAAGGTCACAGGGGCCGGAGGGGAGACCCAGTACTTC. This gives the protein CASSLKVTGAGGETQYF.

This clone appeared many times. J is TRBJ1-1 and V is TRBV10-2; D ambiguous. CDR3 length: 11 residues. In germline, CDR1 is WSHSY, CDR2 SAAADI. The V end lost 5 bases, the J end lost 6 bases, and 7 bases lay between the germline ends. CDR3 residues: CASSYASEAFF. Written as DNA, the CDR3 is TGCGCCAGCAGTTATGCGTCTGAAGCTTTCTTT.

CDR3 coding DNA: TGTGCCAGCAGCTTAGAGTGGGAGGACACGTACTATGGCTACACCTTC. Its protein is CASSLEWEDTYYGYTF. The rearrangement uses TRBV7-2 and TRBJ1-2; perhaps TRBD1 as D (5 bases). Trimming shortened V by 1 base and J by 3 bases, and 15 bases separated the two germline ends. The germline CDR1 and CDR2 sequences are SGHTA and FQGNSA. The CDR3 has 16 amino acids.

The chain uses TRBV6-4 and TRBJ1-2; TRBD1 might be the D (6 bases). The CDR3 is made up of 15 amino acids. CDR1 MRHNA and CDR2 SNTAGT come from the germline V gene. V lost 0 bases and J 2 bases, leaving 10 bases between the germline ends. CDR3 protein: CASSDSGGPNYGYTF. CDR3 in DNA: TGTGCCAGCAGTGACTCAGGGGGGCCCAACTATGGCTACACCTTC.

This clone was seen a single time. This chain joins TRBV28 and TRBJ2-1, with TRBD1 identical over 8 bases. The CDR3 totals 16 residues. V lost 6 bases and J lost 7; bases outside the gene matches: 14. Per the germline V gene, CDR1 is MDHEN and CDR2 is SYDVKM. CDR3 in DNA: TGTGCCAGCAGCCGAATAATCGGACAGGGAGCGAATGAGCAGTTCTTC. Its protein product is CASSRIIGQGANEQFF.

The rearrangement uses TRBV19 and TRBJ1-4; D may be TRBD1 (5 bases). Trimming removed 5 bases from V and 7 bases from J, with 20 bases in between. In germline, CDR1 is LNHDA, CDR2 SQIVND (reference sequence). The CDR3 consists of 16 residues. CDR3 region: CASSPSHRGGGEKLFF. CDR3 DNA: TGTGCCAGTAGTCCTTCCCATAGGGGCGGCGGTGAAAAACTGTTTTTT.

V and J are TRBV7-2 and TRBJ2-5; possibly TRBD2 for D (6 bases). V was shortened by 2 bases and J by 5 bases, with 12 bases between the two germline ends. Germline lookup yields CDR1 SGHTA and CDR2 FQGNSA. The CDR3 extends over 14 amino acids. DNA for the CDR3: TGTGCCAGCAGCTTACGTACTGGGGGGGAGACCCAGTACTTC. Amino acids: CASSLRTGGETQYF.

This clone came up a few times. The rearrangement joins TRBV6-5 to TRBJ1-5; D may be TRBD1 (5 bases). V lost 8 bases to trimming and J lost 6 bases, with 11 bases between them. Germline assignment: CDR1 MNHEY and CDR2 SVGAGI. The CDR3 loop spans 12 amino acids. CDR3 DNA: TGTGCCAGCCGCAGGCAGGGTCAGCCCCAGCATTTT. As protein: CASRRQGQPQHF.

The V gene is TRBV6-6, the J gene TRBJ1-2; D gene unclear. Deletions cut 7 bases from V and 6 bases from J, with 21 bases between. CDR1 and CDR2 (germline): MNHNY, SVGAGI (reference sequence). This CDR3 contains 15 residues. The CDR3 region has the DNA TGTGCCAGCATGCGGTACGAAGGGAGTGGCCATGGCTACACCTTC. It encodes CASMRYEGSGHGYTF.

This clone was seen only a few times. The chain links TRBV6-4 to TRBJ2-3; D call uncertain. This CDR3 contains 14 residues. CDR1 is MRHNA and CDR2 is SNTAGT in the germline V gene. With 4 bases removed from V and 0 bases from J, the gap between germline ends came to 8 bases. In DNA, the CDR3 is TGTGCCAGCAGTGCTCTAGGTAGCACAGATACGCAGTATTTT. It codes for CASSALGSTDTQYF.

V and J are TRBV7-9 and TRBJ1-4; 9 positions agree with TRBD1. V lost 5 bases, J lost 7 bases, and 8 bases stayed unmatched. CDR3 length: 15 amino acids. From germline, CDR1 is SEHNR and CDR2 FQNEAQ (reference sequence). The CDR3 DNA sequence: TGTGCCAGCAGCGACGAGGACAGGGGTGGTGAAAAACTGTTTTTT. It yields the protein CASSDEDRGGEKLFF. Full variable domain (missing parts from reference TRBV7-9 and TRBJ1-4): DTGVSQNPRHKITKRGQNVTFRCDPISEHNRLYWYRQTLGQGPEFLTYFQNEAQLEKSRLLSDRFSAERPKGSFSTLEIQRTEQGDSAMYLCASSDEDRGGEKLFFGSGTQLSVL.

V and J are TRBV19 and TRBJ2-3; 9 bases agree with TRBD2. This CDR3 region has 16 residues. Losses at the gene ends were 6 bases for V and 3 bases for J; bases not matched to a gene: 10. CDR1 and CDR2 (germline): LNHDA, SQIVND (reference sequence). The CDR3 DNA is TGTGCCAGTAGCCGGGTAGCGGGAGTAGGGACAGATACGCAGTATTTT. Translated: CASSRVAGVGTDTQYF.

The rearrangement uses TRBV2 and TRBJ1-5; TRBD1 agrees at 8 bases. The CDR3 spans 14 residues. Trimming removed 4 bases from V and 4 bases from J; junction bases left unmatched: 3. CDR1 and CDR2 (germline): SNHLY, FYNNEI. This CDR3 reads CASSAWTGNQPQHF. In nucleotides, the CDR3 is TGTGCCAGCAGTGCGTGGACAGGGAATCAGCCCCAGCATTTT.

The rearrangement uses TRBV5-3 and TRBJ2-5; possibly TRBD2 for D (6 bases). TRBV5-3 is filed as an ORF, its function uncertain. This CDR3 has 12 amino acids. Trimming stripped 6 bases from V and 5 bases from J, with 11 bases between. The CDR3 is CARIGSGETQYF. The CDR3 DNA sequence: TGTGCCAGAATCGGGAGCGGGGAGACCCAGTACTTC.

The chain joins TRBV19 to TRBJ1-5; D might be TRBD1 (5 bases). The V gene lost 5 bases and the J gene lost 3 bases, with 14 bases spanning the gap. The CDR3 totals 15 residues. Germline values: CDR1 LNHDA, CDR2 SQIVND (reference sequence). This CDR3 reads CASSPGRRLNQPQHF. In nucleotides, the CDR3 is TGTGCCAGTAGTCCGGGACGGCGCCTCAATCAGCCCCAGCATTTT. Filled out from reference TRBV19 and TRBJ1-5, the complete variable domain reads DGGITQSPKYLFRKEGQNVTLSCEQNLNHDAMYWYRQDPGQGLRLIYYSQIVNDFQKGDIAEGYSVSREKKESFPLTVTSAQKNPTAFYLCASSPGRRLNQPQHFGDGTRLSIL.

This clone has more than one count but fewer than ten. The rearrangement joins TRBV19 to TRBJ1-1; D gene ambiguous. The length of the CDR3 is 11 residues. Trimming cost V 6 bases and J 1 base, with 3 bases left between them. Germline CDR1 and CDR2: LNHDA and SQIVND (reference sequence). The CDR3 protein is CASRWNTEAFF. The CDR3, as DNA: TGTGCCAGTAGGTGGAACACTGAAGCTTTCTTT.

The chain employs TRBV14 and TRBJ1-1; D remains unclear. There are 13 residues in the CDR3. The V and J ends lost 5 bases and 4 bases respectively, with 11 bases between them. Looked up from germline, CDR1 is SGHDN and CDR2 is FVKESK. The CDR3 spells CASSGSRFTEAFF. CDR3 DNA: TGTGCCAGCAGCGGGAGTAGATTCACTGAAGCTTTCTTT.

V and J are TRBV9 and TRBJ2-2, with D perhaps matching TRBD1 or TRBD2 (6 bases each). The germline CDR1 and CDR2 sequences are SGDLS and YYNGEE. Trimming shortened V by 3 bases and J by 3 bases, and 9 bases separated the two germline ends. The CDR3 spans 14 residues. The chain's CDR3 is CASSAEGDTGELFF. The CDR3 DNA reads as TGTGCCAGCAGCGCGGAGGGGGACACCGGGGAGCTGTTTTTT.

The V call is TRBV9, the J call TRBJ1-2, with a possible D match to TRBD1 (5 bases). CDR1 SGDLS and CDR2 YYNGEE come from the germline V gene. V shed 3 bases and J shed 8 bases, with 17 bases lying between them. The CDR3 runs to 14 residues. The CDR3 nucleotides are TGTGCCAGCAGCGACCTGGGAGGGGAGCAGGGCTACACCTTC. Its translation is CASSDLGGEQGYTF.

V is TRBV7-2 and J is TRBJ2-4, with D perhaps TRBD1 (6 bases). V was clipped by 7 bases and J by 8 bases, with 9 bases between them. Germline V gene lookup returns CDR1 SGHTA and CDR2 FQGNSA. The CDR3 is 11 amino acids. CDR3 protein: CASTRGDIQYF. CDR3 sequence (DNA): TGTGCCAGCACCAGGGGTGACATTCAGTACTTC. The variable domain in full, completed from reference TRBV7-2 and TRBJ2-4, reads GAGVSQSPSNKVTEKGKDVELRCDPISGHTALYWYRQSLGQGLEFLIYFQGNSAPDKSGLPSDRFSAERTGGSVSTLTIQRTQQEDSAVYLCASTRGDIQYFGAGTRLSVL.